This note documents a single T cell receptor (beta chain) sequence. Its antigen remains unknown. Treatment meaning: approximately 11-day PBMC culture with coronavirus spike peptide pools or control peptides (ViraFEST assay). Antigen-specific T cells were expanded with peptide pools by ViraFEST, and TCRs were then sequenced. An Oncomine TCR Beta short-read assay was used to sequence the DNA from cultured CD4+ T cells. TCRdb reprocessed the PCR reads via MiXCR and lists one record per CDR3 protein. The table shows 12,000 or so distinct CDR3 sequences, with roughly 80% occurring only once. This specimen belongs to a study of vaccination and CD4 T cells after COVID-19. Study summary: Convalescent individuals exhibited SARS-CoV-2 positivity on nasal swab PCR, with some 10 mild and one severe presentation. Investigators stimulated cells with overlapping spike peptides drawn from SARS-CoV-2, HCoV-NL63, HCoV-OC43 and HCoV-229E.

V was pared by 4 bases and J by 4 bases, with 8 bases of the junction left unmatched. This CDR3 has 16 residues. Germline CDR1 and CDR2: KGHDR and SFDVKD. Sequencing used CD4+ T cells from blood, cultured in vitro. The rearrangement links TRBV24-1 to TRBJ2-5, with 10 bases aligning to TRBD1. This receptor was obtained from a human donor who had recovered from COVID-19. This CDR3 is CATSDPRTGGRETQYF. The CDR3 nucleotides read TGTGCCACCAGTGACCCCCGGACAGGGGGGAGAGAGACCCAGTACTTC.